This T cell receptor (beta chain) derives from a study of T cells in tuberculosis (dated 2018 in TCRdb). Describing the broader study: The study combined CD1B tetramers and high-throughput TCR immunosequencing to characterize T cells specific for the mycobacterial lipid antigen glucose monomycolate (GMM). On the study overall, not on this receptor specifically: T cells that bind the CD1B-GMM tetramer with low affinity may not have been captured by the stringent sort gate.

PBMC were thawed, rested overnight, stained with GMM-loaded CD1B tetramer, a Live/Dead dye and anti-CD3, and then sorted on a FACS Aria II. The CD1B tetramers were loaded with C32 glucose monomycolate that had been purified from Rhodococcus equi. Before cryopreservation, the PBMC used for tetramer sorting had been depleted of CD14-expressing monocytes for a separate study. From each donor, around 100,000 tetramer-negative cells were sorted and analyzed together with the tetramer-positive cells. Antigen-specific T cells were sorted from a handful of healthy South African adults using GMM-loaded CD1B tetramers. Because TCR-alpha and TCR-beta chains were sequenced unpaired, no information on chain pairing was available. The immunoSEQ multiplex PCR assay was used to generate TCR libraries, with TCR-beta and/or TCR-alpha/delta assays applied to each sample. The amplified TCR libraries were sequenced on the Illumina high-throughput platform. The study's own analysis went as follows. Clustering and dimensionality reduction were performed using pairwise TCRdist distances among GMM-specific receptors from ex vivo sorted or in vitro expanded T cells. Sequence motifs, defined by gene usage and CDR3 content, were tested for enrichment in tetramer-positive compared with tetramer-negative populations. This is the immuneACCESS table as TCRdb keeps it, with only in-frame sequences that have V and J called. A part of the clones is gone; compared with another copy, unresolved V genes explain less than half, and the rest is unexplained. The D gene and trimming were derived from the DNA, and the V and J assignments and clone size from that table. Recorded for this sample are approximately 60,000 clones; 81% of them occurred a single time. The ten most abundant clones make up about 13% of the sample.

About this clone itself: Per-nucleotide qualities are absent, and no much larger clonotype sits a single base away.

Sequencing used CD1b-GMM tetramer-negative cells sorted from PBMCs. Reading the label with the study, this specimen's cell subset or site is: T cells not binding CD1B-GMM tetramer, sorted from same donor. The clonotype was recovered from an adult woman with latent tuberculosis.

The CDR3 region reads CASSSGGEQYF. The DNA reads as follows: TGTGCCAGCAGCTCAGGGGGCGAGCAGTACTTC. The sequence links TRBV7-2 to TRBJ2-7; TRBD1 fits 7 bases in the junction. From V the trimming removes 4 bases and from J it removes 6 bases, while the gene matches leave 0 bases of the junction unaccounted for. CDR1 and CDR2 were assigned from the germline V gene as SGHTA and FQGNSA. Including cysteine and phenylalanine, the CDR3 has 11 amino acids. The kept DNA is CDR3 alone, 33 bases in frame from the first base.